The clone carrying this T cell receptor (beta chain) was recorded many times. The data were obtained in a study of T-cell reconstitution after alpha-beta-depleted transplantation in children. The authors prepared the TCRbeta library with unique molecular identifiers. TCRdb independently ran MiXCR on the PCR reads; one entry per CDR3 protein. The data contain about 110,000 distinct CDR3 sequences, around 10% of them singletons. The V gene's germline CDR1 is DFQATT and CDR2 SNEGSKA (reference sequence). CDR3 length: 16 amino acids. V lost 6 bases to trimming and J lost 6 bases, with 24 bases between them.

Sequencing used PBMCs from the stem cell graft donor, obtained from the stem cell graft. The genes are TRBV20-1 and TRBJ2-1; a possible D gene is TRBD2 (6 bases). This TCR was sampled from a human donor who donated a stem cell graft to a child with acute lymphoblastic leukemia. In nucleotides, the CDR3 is TGCAGTGCCCTCGACTACCGCGGGGCCTCATCCAATGAGCAGTTCTTC. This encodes CSALDYRGASSNEQFF.